The sequence of this T cell receptor (beta chain) was determined in a study of blood T cell repertoires in COVID-19. About the research overall: The United States, Italy and Spain supplied acute and convalescent COVID-19 samples. T cells, B-cell-depleted T cells, or PBMCs provided the cDNA or gDNA that served as material.

V gave up 7 bases and J gave up 3 bases; unmatched junction bases: 8. The CDR3 covers 14 residues. From germline, CDR1 is SQVTM and CDR2 ANQGSEA. The study recruited people aged roughly 18 to 89 years across about 25 US areas. Researchers sorted participants into cohorts using their self-reported clinical history. Sequencing was performed with immunoSEQ multiplex PCR; in TCRdb, only in-frame clones are kept and a portion is missing. The repertoire holds some 240,000 clones, with about 80% as singletons. The V and J genes are TRBV29-1 and TRBJ2-2; 7 nucleotides line up with TRBD1. Sequenced input: PBMCs or T cells enriched from blood (not recorded which). The TCR sequence derives from a man aged 45-60 years who had recovered from COVID-19. The CDR3, as DNA: TGCAGCGCTCGACAGGGTCGGTACACCGGGGAGCTGTTTTTT. It yields the protein CSARQGRYTGELFF.